This TCR beta chain emerged from a study of identical twins. Study outcomes and limitations: Whereas memory repertoires showed no such difference, abundant cord blood beta clonotypes carried fewer insertions. There was more out-of-frame TCR alpha sharing in monozygotic twins than models estimated.

This clonotype was observed many times. The antigen remains undetermined. This CDR3 comprises 14 residues. The ends were cut back, 1 base at V and 4 bases at J, with 11 bases in the middle. Germline V gives CDR1 SGDLS, CDR2 YYNGEE. Addition of a universal primer site occurred through template switching, and cDNA carried unique molecular identifiers. TCRdb ran MiXCR on the 5' RACE reads and lists one entry per CDR3 protein. This sample has approximately 300,000 distinct CDR3 sequences, with roughly 9.8% found just once. Each donor was a healthy Caucasian. The same sample was also used in a study of yellow fever vaccine responses in identical twins.

Sequenced input: CD8+ T cells sorted from blood. The TCR was taken from a woman aged 18-30 years in good health. This chain uses TRBV9 with TRBJ1-1; no clear D gene. The CDR3 DNA reads TGTGCCAGCAGCGTAAGCGGAGTGAGCACTGAAGCTTTCTTT. Protein: CASSVSGVSTEAFF.